This TCR beta chain was sequenced in a study of blood T cell repertoires in COVID-19 (dated by TCRdb to 2018 to 2021). Regarding the study in general: Samples covering the acute and convalescent phases of COVID-19 were provided by collaborators in the United States, Italy and Spain. The prospective study material was composed of cDNA or gDNA derived from T cells, B-cell-depleted T cells, or PBMCs. Subjects who had been exposed to COVID-19, were actively infected with it, or had recovered from it provided the deeply sampled blood TCRbeta repertoires that made up the dataset. A freely available public database, intended as a resource for researchers studying the immune response to SARS-CoV-2, is where the repertoires were released. The samples were drawn from the first 160 participants of the ongoing ImmuneRACE study and from some 1,300 subjects provided by 6 global collaborators. The sample metadata nearly always contained a de-identified subject ID, COVID-19 status, age in years and sex. Where available, HLA class I and class II types were taken from metadata supplied by the sample provider and were not determined by assay-based typing.

The CDR3 goes from the cysteine to the phenylalanine over 18 residues. The DNA shown is the 54-base CDR3, in frame from base 1. From the germline V gene, CDR1 is SGHTA and CDR2 is FQGTGA. V is pruned by 3 bases and J by 0 bases, leaving 5 bases of the junction without a gene match. TCRbeta CDR3 regions were amplified from genomic DNA by means of the immunoSEQ Assay, a bias-controlled multiplex PCR. Concerning the study's data processing: The number of nucleated cells in each sample was estimated from the amplification of reference gene primers within the assay. To quantify the absolute abundance of each unique TCRbeta CDR3 rearrangement, sequence reads were collapsed and filtered. For each sample, productive Simpson clonality was calculated as the square root of Simpson's diversity index across productive rearrangements. TCRdb holds this immuneACCESS table with in-frame rearrangements only. Some clones are missing; in checked studies, unresolved V genes explain under half, and the rest has no known cause. The V and J calls and clone size come from that table; D and trimming were worked out from the DNA. The sample includes under 40,000 clones, with over 75% observed a single time. The top ten constitute roughly a third of the sample.

In the case of this clone: Its antigen target is currently unknown. No qualities accompany the bases; no much larger clone lies one base away.

Summary of the overall study and its limitations: How much clinical and demographic metadata was included differed by source and by participant, and the metadata was provided uncurated.

The collaborating institutions used their own protocols to collect whole blood in K2EDTA tubes. For TCRbeta analysis, collaborators shipped samples as frozen whole blood, isolated PBMCs, or DNA extracted from either of those sample types. The chain is assembled from TRBV7-3 and TRBJ2-3, with 14 bases matching TRBD2. This sequence originates from a man in his 70s with active COVID-19. The specimen sequenced was peripheral blood. At the DNA level, the sequence is TGTGCCAGCAGCTTGACTAGCGGGGGGGCCGGGAGCACAGATACGCAGTATTTT. Its coded protein is CASSLTSGGAGSTDTQYF.